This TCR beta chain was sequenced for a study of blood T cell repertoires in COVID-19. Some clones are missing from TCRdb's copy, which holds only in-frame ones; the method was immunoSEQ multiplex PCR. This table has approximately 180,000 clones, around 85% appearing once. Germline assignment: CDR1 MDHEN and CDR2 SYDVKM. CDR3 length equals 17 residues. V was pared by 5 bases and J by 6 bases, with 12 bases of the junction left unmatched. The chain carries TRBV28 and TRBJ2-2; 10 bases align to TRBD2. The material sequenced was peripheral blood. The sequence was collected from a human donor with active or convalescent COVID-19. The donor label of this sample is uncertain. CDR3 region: CASSPLRKSGGAGELFF. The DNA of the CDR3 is TGTGCCAGCAGTCCCCTAAGGAAGAGCGGGGGGGCCGGGGAGCTGTTTTTT.